Shown below are 22 T cell receptor beta chains from a single sample sequenced in a study of T-cell reconstitution after alpha-beta-depleted transplantation in children. Using unique molecular identifiers, the investigators prepared the TCRbeta library. TCRdb reanalysed the PCR reads using MiXCR and keeps one entry per CDR3 protein. In the table there are some 300,000 distinct CDR3 sequences, approximately 10% of which are singletons. The sample in question was PBMCs from the stem cell graft donor, obtained from the stem cell graft. The source is a human donor who donated a stem cell graft to a child with acute lymphoblastic leukemia.

The sample holds a few counts of this clonotype. The V gene is TRBV24-1, the J gene TRBJ2-5; 13 bases agree with TRBD2. Trimming removed 10 bases from V and 2 bases from J; junction bases left unmatched: 12. This CDR3 is built from 17 residues. Germline V gene sequence: CDR1 KGHDR, CDR2 SFDVKD. The CDR3 region has the DNA TGTGCCACTCTACGGACTAGCGGGAGAGCGAGGCAAGAGACCCAGTACTTC. This translates into CATLRTSGRARQETQYF.

This chain links TRBV5-1 with TRBJ2-7, with 7 nucleotides matching TRBD1. Unmatched junction bases numbered 2, after V lost 4 bases and J lost 4 bases. This CDR3 is built from 12 residues. Germline V gene sequence: CDR1 SGHRS, CDR2 YFSETQ. The CDR3, as DNA: TGCGCCAGCAGCATCAGGGGGTACGAGCAGTACTTC. This encodes CASSIRGYEQYF.

This clonotype was counted many times. The gene calls are TRBV7-2 and TRBJ2-5, with 7 nucleotides matching TRBD2. The CDR3 runs 16 residues. Trimming removed 1 base from V and 5 bases from J; junction bases left unmatched: 10. Germline-derived CDR1 and CDR2 are SGHTA and FQGNSA. CDR3 residues: CASSLGRGRGLETQYF. The CDR3 DNA sequence: TGTGCCAGCAGCTTAGGTCGGGGGAGGGGTTTGGAGACCCAGTACTTC.

A few counts support this clonotype. This CDR3 is CASKGDGNYGYTF. The CDR3 nucleotides are TGTGCCAGCAAGGGGGACGGCAACTATGGCTACACCTTC. J is TRBJ1-2 and V is TRBV28; D is perhaps TRBD1 (6 bases). Per germline, CDR1 MDHEN and CDR2 SYDVKM. V shed 7 bases and J shed 2 bases, with 11 bases lying between them. The length of the CDR3 is 13 residues.

The count of this clonotype is one. This clone may be a read error of a much larger clone one base away. The rearrangement links TRBV20-1 to TRBJ2-1, with 12 bases that match TRBD2. This CDR3 spans 16 amino acids. Looked up from germline, CDR1 is DFQATT and CDR2 is SNEGSKA (reference sequence). The CDR3: CCAPRLAGVLYNEQFF. Written as DNA, the CDR3 is TGCTGTGCCCCGAGACTAGCGGGAGTGCTGTACAATGAGCAGTTCTTC.

The V gene is TRBV9, the J gene TRBJ2-7, with 11 positions matching TRBD2. V trimming: 4 bases; J trimming: 6 bases; junction bases outside the gene matches: 9. Germline CDR1 SGDLS, CDR2 YYNGEE. This CDR3 region has 15 residues. Here the CDR3 reads CASSPRLAGQIEQYF. The CDR3 coding sequence is TGTGCCAGCAGCCCCAGACTAGCGGGACAAATCGAGCAGTACTTC.

This clonotype was picked up a small number of times. The junction does not match germline at one end; this may be a read error. Written as DNA, the CDR3 is TGCGCCAGCAGCCAAGCAAACCAGCTACTCGGGACAGTGATTTTT. Translation gives CASSQANQLLGTVIF. The chain has TRBV4-3 and TRBJ1-4, with 7 bases lining up with TRBD1. Germline CDR1 reads LGHNA; CDR2 reads YSLEER. CDR3 length equals 15 residues.

The rearrangement uses TRBV6-2 or TRBV6-3 and TRBJ2-2; 8 bases align to TRBD2. Germline values: CDR1 MNHEY, CDR2 SVGEGT. This CDR3 region has 17 residues. After removal of 5 bases from V and 5 bases from J, the junction contained 13 bases not matched to a gene. This chain's CDR3 is CASSPHGSGLETGELFF. The CDR3 DNA is TGTGCCAGCAGTCCCCATGGGTCGGGACTAGAGACCGGGGAGCTGTTTTTT.

This clonotype was detected a few times. The V gene is TRBV21-1, the J gene TRBJ2-7; TRBD2, the table's D call, lacks a check against the DNA. TRBV21-1 is a documented pseudogene. The CDR3 totals 14 residues. This CDR3 is CASKMRAESYEQYF. The DNA for the CDR3 is TGTGCCAGCAAAATGAGGGCGGAGAGCTACGAGCAGTACTTC.

This clonotype has ten or more counts. The chain joins TRBV28 to TRBJ2-5, with D hard to call. The CDR3 covers 16 residues. The V gene lost 3 bases and the J gene lost 2 bases, with 16 bases spanning the gap. Germline V gene data show CDR1 as MDHEN and CDR2 as SYDVKM. CDR3 amino acids: CASSFPRGTSQETQYF. In nucleotides, the CDR3 is TGTGCCAGCAGTTTCCCTCGCGGAACTTCTCAAGAGACCCAGTACTTC.

A few counts support this clonotype. This chain links TRBV18 with TRBJ2-3; the match to TRBD2 covers 9 bases. V shed 5 bases and J 2 bases; nucleotides not matched to a gene: 8. This CDR3 spans 16 amino acids. CDR1 is KGHSH and CDR2 is LQKENI in the germline V gene. DNA of the CDR3: TGTGCCAGCTCATCTTTAGCGGGAGTGAACACAGATACGCAGTATTTT. Encoded protein: CASSSLAGVNTDTQYF.

There are many counts of this clonotype. The V call is TRBV4-1, the J call TRBJ1-6; maybe TRBD1 (5 bases). Germline V gene sequence: CDR1 MGHRA, CDR2 YSYEKL. V shed 0 bases and J shed 6 bases, with 9 bases lying between them. This CDR3 is built from 15 residues. In nucleotides, the CDR3 is TGCGCCAGCAGCCAAGAGGCAGGGTTTAATTCACCCCTCCACTTT. It specifies CASSQEAGFNSPLHF.

In this sample, this clonotype turned up a few times. The V gene is TRBV20-1, the J gene TRBJ2-3, with 9 bases identical to TRBD2. CDR1 is DFQATT, CDR2 SNEGSKA, per germline (reference sequence). V lost 0 bases to trimming and J lost 6 bases; unmatched junction nucleotides: 13. The CDR3 is 17 residues long. The CDR3 DNA sequence: TGCAGTGCTAGAGATTGGAGTAGCGGGAGAGGTAGGGATACGCAGTATTTT. This encodes CSARDWSSGRGRDTQYF.

This clonotype appeared a few times. The chain has TRBV29-1 and TRBJ2-6, with D perhaps TRBD2 (7 bases). This CDR3 is 18 amino acids long. Trimming stripped 6 bases from V and 1 base from J, with 22 bases between. Looked up from germline, CDR1 is SQVTM and CDR2 is ANQGSEA. CDR3 coding DNA: TGCAGCGTCGCGGGGGTTGGACAGTTCACTTCTGGGGCCAACGTCCTGACTTTC. Encoded protein: CSVAGVGQFTSGANVLTF.

The chain couples TRBV6-1 to TRBJ2-7; D might be TRBD1 (5 bases). This CDR3 spans 13 amino acids. Per the germline V gene, CDR1 is MNHNS and CDR2 is SASEGT. Trimming took off 10 bases at V and 6 bases at J, with 19 bases between the two ends. The CDR3 here is CAIRPKGPGEQYF. The CDR3 coding sequence is TGTGCCATCAGACCTAAGGGGCCGGGCGAGCAGTACTTC.

This clonotype was seen repeatedly, ten times or more. This sequence joins TRBV6-2 or TRBV6-3 and TRBJ2-1, with a weak D call TRBD2 (5 bases). CDR1 and CDR2 from the germline V gene are MNHEY and SVGEGT. Trimming took off 2 bases at V and 0 bases at J, with 5 bases between the two ends. The CDR3 loop spans 14 amino acids. CDR3 DNA sequence: TGTGCCAGCAGTTACGGGAGCTCCTACAATGAGCAGTTCTTC. It is translated as CASSYGSSYNEQFF.

The genes are TRBV18 and TRBJ2-3; a weak D match, TRBD2 (6 bases). The CDR3 extends over 15 amino acids. Germline V CDR1 and CDR2: KGHSH, LQKENI. V lost 0 bases and J 6 bases, leaving 13 bases between the germline ends. CDR3 sequence reads: CASSPPYPAGDTQYF. The CDR3 DNA sequence: TGTGCCAGCTCACCACCGTACCCGGCGGGGGATACGCAGTATTTT. The complete variable domain, with remaining parts taken from reference TRBV18 and TRBJ2-3, reads NAGVMQNPRHLVRRRGQEARLRCSPMKGHSHVYWYRQLPEEGLKFMVYLQKENIIDESGMPKERFSAEFPKEGPSILRIQQVVRGDSAAYFCASSPPYPAGDTQYFGPGTRLTVL.

This chain links TRBV4-3 with TRBJ1-1; D gene unclear. V was pared by 0 bases and J by 4 bases, with 12 bases between. This CDR3 has 15 amino acids. The germline gives CDR1 LGHNA, CDR2 YSLEER. CDR3 sequence reads: CASSQDNGRGTEAFF. CDR3 coding DNA: TGCGCCAGCAGCCAAGATAACGGACGGGGCACTGAAGCTTTCTTT.

This clonotype was seen at least ten times. J is TRBJ2-3 and V is TRBV28; 7 nucleotides line up with TRBD1. The CDR3 runs 15 residues. V lost 5 bases and J lost 0; bases outside the gene matches: 5. Germline loops: CDR1 MDHEN, CDR2 SYDVKM. DNA for the CDR3: TGTGCCAGCAGTCTCTCGGGACAGAGCACAGATACGCAGTATTTT. The encoded protein is CASSLSGQSTDTQYF.

This chain uses TRBV11-2 with TRBJ2-2, with TRBD2 matching over 12 bases. The V gene's germline CDR1 is SGHAT and CDR2 FQNNGV. The junction had 13 bases not matched to a gene; V was cut back by 5 bases and J by 6 bases. The CDR3 runs to 18 residues. The CDR3 spells CASSRGSRLAGGPGELFF. In nucleotides, the CDR3 is TGTGCCAGCAGCCGAGGGAGTCGGCTAGCGGGAGGGCCCGGGGAGCTGTTTTTT.

This clonotype appeared a few times. The rearrangement joins TRBV29-1 to TRBJ1-1; D is unresolved. This CDR3 spans 12 amino acids. The V end lost 3 bases, the J end lost 4 bases, and 9 bases lay between the germline ends. CDR1 and CDR2 from the germline V gene are SQVTM and ANQGSEA. CDR3 amino acids: CSVDSAGTEAFF. DNA for the CDR3: TGCAGCGTTGATTCAGCAGGCACTGAAGCTTTCTTT. The full variable domain, in which reference TRBV29-1 and TRBJ1-1 provide the parts outside the CDR3, is SAVISQKPSRDICQRGTSLTIQCQVDSQVTMMFWYRQQPGQSLTLIATANQGSEATYESGFVIDKFPISRPNLTFSTLTVSNMSPEDSSIYLCSVDSAGTEAFFGQGTRLTVV.

This clonotype was detected only a few times. This chain connects TRBV20-1 to TRBJ2-1; no clear D gene. CDR1 and CDR2 from the germline V gene are DFQATT and SNEGSKA (reference sequence). This CDR3 region has 13 residues. Trimming stripped 6 bases from V and 3 bases from J, with 12 bases between. CDR3: CSATPTNYNEQFF. The CDR3, as DNA: TGCAGTGCCACGCCAACTAACTACAATGAGCAGTTCTTC.